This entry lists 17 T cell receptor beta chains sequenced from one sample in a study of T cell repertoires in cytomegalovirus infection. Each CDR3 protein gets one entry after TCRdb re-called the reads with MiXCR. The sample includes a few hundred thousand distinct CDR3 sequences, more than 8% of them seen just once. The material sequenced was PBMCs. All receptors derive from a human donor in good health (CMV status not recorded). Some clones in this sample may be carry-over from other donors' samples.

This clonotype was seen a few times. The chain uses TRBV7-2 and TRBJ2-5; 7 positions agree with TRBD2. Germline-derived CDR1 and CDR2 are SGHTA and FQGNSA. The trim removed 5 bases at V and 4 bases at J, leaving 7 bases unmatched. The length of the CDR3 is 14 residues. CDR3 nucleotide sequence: TGTGCCAGCAGCCCGGGGGGAATGAGAGAGACCCAGTACTTC. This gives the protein CASSPGGMRETQYF.

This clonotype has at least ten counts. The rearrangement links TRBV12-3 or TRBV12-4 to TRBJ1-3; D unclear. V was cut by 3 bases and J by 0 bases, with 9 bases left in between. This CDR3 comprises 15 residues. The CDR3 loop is CASSFYSSSGNTIYF. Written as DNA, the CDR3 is TGTGCCAGCAGTTTCTACAGCTCCTCTGGAAACACCATATATTTT.

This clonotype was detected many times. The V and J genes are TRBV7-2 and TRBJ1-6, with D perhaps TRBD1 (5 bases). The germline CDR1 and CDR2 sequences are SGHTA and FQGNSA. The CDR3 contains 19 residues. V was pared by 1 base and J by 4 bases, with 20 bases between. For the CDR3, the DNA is TGTGCCAGCAGCTTAGGGGCAGGGAAGGCCAGAGGTTATAATTCACCCCTCCACTTT. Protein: CASSLGAGKARGYNSPLHF.

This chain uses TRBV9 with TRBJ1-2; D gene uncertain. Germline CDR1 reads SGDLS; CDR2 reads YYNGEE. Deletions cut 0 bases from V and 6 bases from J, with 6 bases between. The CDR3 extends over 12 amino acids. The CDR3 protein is CASSVDGDGYTF. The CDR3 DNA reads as TGTGCCAGCAGCGTAGATGGGGATGGCTACACCTTC.

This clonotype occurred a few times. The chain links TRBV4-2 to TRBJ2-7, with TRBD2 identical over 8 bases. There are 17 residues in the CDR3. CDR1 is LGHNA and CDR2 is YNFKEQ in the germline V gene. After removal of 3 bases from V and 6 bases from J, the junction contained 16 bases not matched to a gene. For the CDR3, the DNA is TGTGCCAGCAGCCAGATTACCCGGGGGGGGGCCCCCAGCGAGCAGTACTTC. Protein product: CASSQITRGGAPSEQYF.

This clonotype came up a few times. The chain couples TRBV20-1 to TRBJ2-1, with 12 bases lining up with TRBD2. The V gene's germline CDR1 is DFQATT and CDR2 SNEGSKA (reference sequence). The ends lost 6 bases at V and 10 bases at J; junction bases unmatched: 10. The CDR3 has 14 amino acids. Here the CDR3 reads CSAPDRTSGNEQFF. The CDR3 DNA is TGCAGTGCCCCGGACAGGACTAGCGGGAACGAGCAGTTCTTC.

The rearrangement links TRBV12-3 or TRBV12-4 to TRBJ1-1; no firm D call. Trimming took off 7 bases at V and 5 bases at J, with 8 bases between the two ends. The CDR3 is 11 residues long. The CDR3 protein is CASTIYTEAFF. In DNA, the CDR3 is TGTGCCAGCACCATTTATACTGAAGCTTTCTTT.

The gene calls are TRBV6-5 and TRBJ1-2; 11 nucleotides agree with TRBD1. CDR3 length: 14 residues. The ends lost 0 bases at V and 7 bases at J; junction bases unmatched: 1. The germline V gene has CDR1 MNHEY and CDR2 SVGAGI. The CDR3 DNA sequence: TGTGCCAGCAGTTACTCGGGACAGGGGGTTGGCTACACCTTC. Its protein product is CASSYSGQGVGYTF.

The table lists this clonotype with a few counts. CDR3 loop: CSASPGGFWGNTIYF. In DNA form, the CDR3 reads TGCAGTGCCTCCCCCGGGGGATTCTGGGGAAACACCATATATTTT. The chain is built from TRBV20-1 and TRBJ1-3, with D possibly TRBD1 on 5 matching bases. This CDR3 contains 15 residues. V lost 6 bases and J 4 bases, leaving 19 bases between the germline ends. Germline CDR1 is DFQATT and CDR2 is SNEGSKA (reference sequence).

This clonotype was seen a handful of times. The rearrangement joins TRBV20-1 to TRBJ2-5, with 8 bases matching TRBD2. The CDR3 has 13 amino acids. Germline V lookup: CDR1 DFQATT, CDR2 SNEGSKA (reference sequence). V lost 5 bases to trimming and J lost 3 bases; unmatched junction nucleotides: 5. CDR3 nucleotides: TGCAGTGCTTTCAGGACTAGCAAAGAGACCCAGTACTTC. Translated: CSAFRTSKETQYF.

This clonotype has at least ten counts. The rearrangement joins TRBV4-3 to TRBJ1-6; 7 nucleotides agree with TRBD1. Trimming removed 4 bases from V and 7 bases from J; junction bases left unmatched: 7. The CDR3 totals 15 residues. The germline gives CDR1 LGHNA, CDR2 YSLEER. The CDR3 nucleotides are TGCGCCAGCAGCCCCACCGGGACAGCCAATTCACCCCTCCACTTT. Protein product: CASSPTGTANSPLHF.

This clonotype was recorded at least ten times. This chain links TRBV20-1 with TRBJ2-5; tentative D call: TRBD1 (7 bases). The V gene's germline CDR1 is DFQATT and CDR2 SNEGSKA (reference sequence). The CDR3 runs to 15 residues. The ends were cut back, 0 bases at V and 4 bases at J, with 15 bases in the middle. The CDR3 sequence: CSARDTQGDLETQYF. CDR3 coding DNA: TGCAGTGCTAGAGATACCCAGGGGGACTTAGAGACCCAGTACTTC.

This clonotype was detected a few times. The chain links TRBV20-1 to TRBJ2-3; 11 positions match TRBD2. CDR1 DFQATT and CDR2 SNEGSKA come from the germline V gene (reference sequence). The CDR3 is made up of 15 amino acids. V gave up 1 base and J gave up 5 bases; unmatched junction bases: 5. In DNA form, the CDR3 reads TGCAGTGCTAGAGTTAGCGGGAGGGTTGGAGATACGCAGTATTTT. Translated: CSARVSGRVGDTQYF.

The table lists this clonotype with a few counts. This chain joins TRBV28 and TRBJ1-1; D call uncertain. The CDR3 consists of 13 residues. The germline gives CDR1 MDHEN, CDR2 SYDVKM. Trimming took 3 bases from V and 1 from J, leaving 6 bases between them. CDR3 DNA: TGTGCCAGCAGTTTGAAGCAGAACACTGAAGCTTTCTTT. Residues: CASSLKQNTEAFF.

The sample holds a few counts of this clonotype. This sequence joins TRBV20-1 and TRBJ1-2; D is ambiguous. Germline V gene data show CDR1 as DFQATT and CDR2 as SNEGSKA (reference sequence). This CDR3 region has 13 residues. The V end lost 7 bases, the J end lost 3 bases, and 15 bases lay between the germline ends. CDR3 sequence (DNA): TGCAGTGTTAGGAAGAACCAGCACTATGGCTACACCTTC. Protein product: CSVRKNQHYGYTF.

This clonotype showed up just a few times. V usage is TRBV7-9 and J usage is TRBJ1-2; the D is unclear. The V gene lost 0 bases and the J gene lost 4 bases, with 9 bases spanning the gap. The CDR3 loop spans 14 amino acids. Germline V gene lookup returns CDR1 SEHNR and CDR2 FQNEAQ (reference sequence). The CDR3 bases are TGTGCCAGCAGCTTAGCGCGGGAGGTCTATGGCTACACCTTC. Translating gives CASSLAREVYGYTF.

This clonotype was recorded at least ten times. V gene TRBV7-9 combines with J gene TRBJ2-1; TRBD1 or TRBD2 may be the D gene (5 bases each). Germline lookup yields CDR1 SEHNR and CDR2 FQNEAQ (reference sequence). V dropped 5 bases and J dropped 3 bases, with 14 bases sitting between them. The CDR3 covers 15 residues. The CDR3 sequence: CASSTPGRSYNEQFF. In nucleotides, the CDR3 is TGTGCCAGCAGCACCCCGGGACGCAGCTACAATGAGCAGTTCTTC.